A single sample is the source of the 22 T cell receptor beta chains below, sequenced in a study of a mutant IDH1 vaccine in newly diagnosed glioma. Time point denoted: baseline, week 1 (first vaccination visit). Stated treatment: pre-vaccination baseline after standard-of-care therapy. Assay used: immunoSEQ multiplex PCR; TCRdb lists only in-frame clones, some missing. Seen here are around 99,000 clones, around 80% observed once, and the top ten hold roughly 7%. The specimen comprised PBMCs, sampled from a glioma patient treated with radiotherapy, temozolomide or both. These receptors originate from a middle-aged man with glioma.

V usage is TRBV6-5 and J usage is TRBJ2-1, with TRBD2 identical over 10 bases. The CDR3 extends over 14 amino acids. V was pared by 7 bases and J by 8 bases, with 8 bases of the junction left unmatched. The germline V gene encodes CDR1 MNHEY and CDR2 SVGAGI. The CDR3 DNA reads as TGTGCCAGCACCCGGTCTAGCGGGAGATATGAGCAGTTCTTC. Residues: CASTRSSGRYEQFF.

This chain uses TRBV11-2 with TRBJ2-7; 9 positions match TRBD1. CDR3 length: 16 residues. Germline V gene lookup returns CDR1 SGHAT and CDR2 FQNNGV. J was trimmed by 3 bases and V by 5 bases; bases with no gene match: 11. The CDR3 DNA is TGTGCCAGCAGCCCCGCCGGGACAGGGTCCATCTACGAGCAGTACTTC. Translating gives CASSPAGTGSIYEQYF.

The chain employs TRBV5-8 and TRBJ2-2; D unclear. V was cut by 3 bases and J by 7 bases, with 7 bases left in between. The CDR3 covers 12 residues. Germline lookup yields CDR1 SGHTS and CDR2 YDEGEE. The CDR3 protein is CASSWQFGELFF. CDR3 nucleotides: TGTGCCAGCAGCTGGCAATTCGGGGAGCTGTTTTTT.

The chain uses TRBV2 and TRBJ2-3; 8 nucleotides line up with TRBD1. Germline V CDR1 and CDR2: SNHLY, FYNNEI. J was trimmed by 0 bases and V by 4 bases; bases with no gene match: 3. The CDR3 runs 15 residues. As DNA, the CDR3 is TGTGCCAGCAGTGCCCGGACAGGGAGCACAGATACGCAGTATTTT. Translated, it gives CASSARTGSTDTQYF. The variable domain in full, with the rest retrieved from reference TRBV2 and TRBJ2-3, is EPEVTQTPSHQVTQMGQEVILRCVPISNHLYFYWYRQILGQKVEFLVSFYNNEISEKSEIFDDQFSVERPDGSNFTLKIRSTKLEDSAMYFCASSARTGSTDTQYFGPGTRLTVL.

The chain combines TRBV23-1 with TRBJ2-7; 8 bases agree with TRBD1. Being an ORF, TRBV23-1 has a function that is uncertain. The V gene end was trimmed by 1 base and the J gene end by 2 bases; junction bases not matched to a gene: 10. The CDR3 has 17 amino acids. In DNA, the CDR3 is TGCGCCAGCAGTCAATATAAGGACAGGGAATCAGCCTACGAGCAGTACTTC. This sequence encodes CASSQYKDRESAYEQYF.

The V and J genes are TRBV7-9 and TRBJ1-2; D may be TRBD1 (5 bases). CDR3 length equals 15 residues. Trimming removed 4 bases from V and 2 bases from J, with 14 bases in between. Per germline, CDR1 SEHNR and CDR2 FQNEAQ (reference sequence). The CDR3 protein is CASSSAIQGNYGYTF. DNA for the CDR3: TGTGCCAGCAGCTCCGCGATCCAGGGAAACTATGGCTACACCTTC.

This clone was detected only once. V usage is TRBV30 and J usage is TRBJ1-6, with D unresolved. V lost 1 base to trimming and J lost 4 bases, with 8 bases between them. Germline V CDR1 and CDR2: GTSNPN, SVGIG (reference sequence). The CDR3 totals 14 residues. CDR3 residues: CAWSGPDYNSPLHF. DNA of the CDR3: TGTGCCTGGAGTGGGCCGGATTATAATTCACCCCTCCACTTT.

The genes are TRBV6-5 and TRBJ1-2, with D hard to call. This CDR3 is 14 amino acids long. In germline, CDR1 is MNHEY, CDR2 SVGAGI. Trimming removed 7 bases from V and 0 bases from J, with 12 bases in between. The DNA of the CDR3 is TGTGCCAGCAAATCCGGGAACACTAACTATGGCTACACCTTC. It codes for CASKSGNTNYGYTF.

This sequence joins TRBV7-2 and TRBJ1-3; D is ambiguous. V was pared by 5 bases and J by 0 bases, with 11 bases between. CDR1 SGHTA and CDR2 FQGNSA come from the germline V gene. The CDR3 totals 15 residues. CDR3 protein: CASSPRGRSGNTIYF. The CDR3 nucleotides read TGTGCCAGCAGCCCAAGAGGCCGCTCTGGAAACACCATATATTTT. The full variable domain, completed using reference TRBV7-2 and TRBJ1-3, is GAGVSQSPSNKVTEKGKDVELRCDPISGHTALYWYRQSLGQGLEFLIYFQGNSAPDKSGLPSDRFSAERTGGSVSTLTIQRTQQEDSAVYLCASSPRGRSGNTIYFGEGSWLTVV.

The chain is built from TRBV10-3 and TRBJ2-2; 7 bases match TRBD1. V shed 5 bases and J 4 bases; nucleotides not matched to a gene: 10. CDR1 and CDR2 from the germline V gene are ENHRY and SYGVKD. This CDR3 contains 16 residues. CDR3 DNA sequence: TGTGCCATCAGTACGCAGGGGGACCTATCCACCGGGGAGCTGTTTTTT. It specifies CAISTQGDLSTGELFF.

The chain couples TRBV13 to TRBJ1-2; no clear D gene. Germline V CDR1 and CDR2: PRHDT, FYEKMQ (reference sequence). This CDR3 is 13 amino acids long. Trimming took off 1 base at V and 3 bases at J, with 6 bases between the two ends. CDR3 sequence: CASSLAHHYGYTF. CDR3 nucleotides: TGTGCCAGCAGCTTAGCTCACCACTATGGCTACACCTTC.

The rearrangement links TRBV7-9 to TRBJ2-3; 10 bases agree with TRBD2. The CDR3 has 15 amino acids. Germline V gives CDR1 SEHNR, CDR2 FQNEAQ (reference sequence). The V segment lost 10 bases and the J segment 1 base; nucleotides outside the gene matches: 8. The CDR3 sequence is CATKPGTSGTDTQYF. The DNA of the CDR3 is TGTGCCACCAAGCCCGGGACTAGCGGCACAGATACGCAGTATTTT.

The chain has TRBV7-2 and TRBJ1-5; weak D call: TRBD1 (5 bases). The CDR3 consists of 13 residues. Germline V CDR1 and CDR2: SGHTA, FQGNSA. Trimming took 6 bases from V and 4 from J, leaving 10 bases between them. As DNA, the CDR3 is TGTGCCAGCAGTAGGGGCCCTAATCAGCCCCAGCATTTT. Amino acid sequence: CASSRGPNQPQHF.

The CDR3 loop reads CASSWDNSGNTIYF. CDR3 DNA sequence: TGTGCCAGCAGCTGGGACAACTCTGGAAACACCATATATTTT. The chain links TRBV6-6 to TRBJ1-3, with a weak D call TRBD1 (6 bases). CDR1 and CDR2 (germline): MNHNY, SVGAGI (reference sequence). The CDR3 is made up of 14 amino acids. The V and J ends lost 6 bases and 0 bases respectively, with 9 bases between them.

The CDR3 DNA sequence: TGTGCCAGCAGACCAAGCTCCAGCGGGAGTATTGAGCAGTTCTTC. This sequence encodes CASRPSSSGSIEQFF. The chain has TRBV7-2 and TRBJ2-1; the match to TRBD2 covers 8 bases. This CDR3 has 15 amino acids. The V segment lost 6 bases and the J segment 9 bases; nucleotides outside the gene matches: 13. Germline V gives CDR1 SGHTA, CDR2 FQGNSA.

The chain carries TRBV7-2 and TRBJ1-2, with D uncertain. Per the germline V gene, CDR1 is SGHTA and CDR2 is FQGNSA. V gave up 1 base and J gave up 4 bases, with 13 bases separating them. The CDR3 is 15 amino acids. CDR3 loop: CASSLDPPGLYGYTF. The CDR3 region has the DNA TGTGCCAGCAGCTTAGACCCCCCCGGGCTCTATGGCTACACCTTC. Full variable domain (remainder filled in from reference TRBV7-2 and TRBJ1-2): GAGVSQSPSNKVTEKGKDVELRCDPISGHTALYWYRQSLGQGLEFLIYFQGNSAPDKSGLPSDRFSAERTGGSVSTLTIQRTQQEDSAVYLCASSLDPPGLYGYTFGSGTRLTVV.

The V gene is TRBV7-2, the J gene TRBJ2-3, with no clear D. Trimming left V 1 base short and J 2 bases short, with 13 bases between. CDR1 is SGHTA and CDR2 is FQGNSA in the germline V gene. This CDR3 spans 16 amino acids. Here the CDR3 reads CASSLVGNIPTDTQYF. CDR3 DNA: TGTGCCAGCAGCTTAGTTGGGAACATCCCCACAGATACGCAGTATTTT.

The gene calls are TRBV6-1 and TRBJ1-2; D may be TRBD1 (5 bases). Per the germline V gene, CDR1 is MNHNS and CDR2 is SASEGT. The ends were cut back, 9 bases at V and 7 bases at J, with 15 bases in the middle. CDR3 length equals 12 residues. Written as DNA, the CDR3 is TGTGCCAGTCCCCTCGGGGGGGGTGGCTACACCTTC. Translation gives CASPLGGGGYTF.

This clone was counted a single time. The rearrangement links TRBV6-5 to TRBJ2-3; TRBD2 matches at 11 bases. Germline values: CDR1 MNHEY, CDR2 SVGAGI. V lost 0 bases, J lost 6 bases, and 5 bases stayed unmatched. The CDR3 extends over 16 amino acids. CDR3 in DNA: TGTGCCAGCAGTTACTCCTCGACTAGCGGGATGGATACGCAGTATTTT. Translated: CASSYSSTSGMDTQYF.

The chain employs TRBV6-5 and TRBJ1-5; no reliable D call. The V gene's germline CDR1 is MNHEY and CDR2 SVGAGI. Trimming took off 0 bases at V and 9 bases at J, with 15 bases between the two ends. The CDR3 runs to 15 residues. The CDR3 coding sequence is TGTGCCAGCAGTTACTCTAGGACCTCCGGAGGGCCCCAGCATTTT. Amino acids: CASSYSRTSGGPQHF.

The rearrangement joins TRBV29-1 to TRBJ2-7; tentatively, D is TRBD2 (5 bases). The CDR3 covers 13 residues. Trimming shortened V by 4 bases and J by 4 bases, and 14 bases separated the two germline ends. The germline CDR1 and CDR2 sequences are SQVTM and ANQGSEA. Here the CDR3 reads CSVARSGLYEQYF. The CDR3 DNA reads as TGCAGCGTTGCGAGGAGCGGACTGTACGAGCAGTACTTC.

This chain joins TRBV29-1 and TRBJ2-1; D remains ambiguous. This CDR3 contains 11 residues. Germline lookup yields CDR1 SQVTM and CDR2 ANQGSEA. Trimming shortened V by 4 bases and J by 4 bases, and 5 bases separated the two germline ends. The CDR3 here is CSVVVYNEQFF. The CDR3 DNA sequence: TGCAGCGTTGTGGTTTACAATGAGCAGTTCTTC.